Listed here is a single T cell receptor (beta chain). What it binds is unknown. The sample is drawn from a study of cytomegalovirus exposure and HLA in healthy donors. General study results and limits: In a later analysis, V- and J-gene trimming of beta chains associated with a DCLRE1C missense variant, replicated independently.

The PCR made use of 60 Vbeta and 13 Jbeta primers. This table comes from immunoSEQ multiplex PCR, and its TCRdb copy is limited to in-frame clones, with some not included. The sample consists of about 160,000 clones, more than 65% of them appearing once. Germline CDR1 is SGHAT and CDR2 is FQNNGV. V lost 3 bases, J lost 3 bases, and 7 bases stayed unmatched. The CDR3 spans 15 residues. The TCR sequence derives from a man over 45 in good health and CMV-seropositive. The chain carries TRBV11-2 and TRBJ2-7, with 8 bases that match TRBD2. The sample was PBMCs. The CDR3 sequence: CASSFEREILYEQYF. DNA for the CDR3: TGTGCCAGCAGCTTCGAGCGGGAGATTCTCTACGAGCAGTACTTC.